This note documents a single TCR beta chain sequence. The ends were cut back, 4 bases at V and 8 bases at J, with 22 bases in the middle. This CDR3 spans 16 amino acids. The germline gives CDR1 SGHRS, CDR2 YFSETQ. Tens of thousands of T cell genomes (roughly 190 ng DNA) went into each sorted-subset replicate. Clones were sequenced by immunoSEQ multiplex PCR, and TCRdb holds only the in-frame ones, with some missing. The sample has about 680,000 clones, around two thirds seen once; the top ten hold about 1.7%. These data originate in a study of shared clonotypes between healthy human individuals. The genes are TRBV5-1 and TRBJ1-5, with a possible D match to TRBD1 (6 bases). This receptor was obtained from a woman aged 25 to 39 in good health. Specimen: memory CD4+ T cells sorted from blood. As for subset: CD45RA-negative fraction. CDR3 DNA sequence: TGCGCCAGCAGCCCGGGTTTAAGGGGGGCCAGTGAGCCCCAGCATTTT. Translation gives CASSPGLRGASEPQHF.